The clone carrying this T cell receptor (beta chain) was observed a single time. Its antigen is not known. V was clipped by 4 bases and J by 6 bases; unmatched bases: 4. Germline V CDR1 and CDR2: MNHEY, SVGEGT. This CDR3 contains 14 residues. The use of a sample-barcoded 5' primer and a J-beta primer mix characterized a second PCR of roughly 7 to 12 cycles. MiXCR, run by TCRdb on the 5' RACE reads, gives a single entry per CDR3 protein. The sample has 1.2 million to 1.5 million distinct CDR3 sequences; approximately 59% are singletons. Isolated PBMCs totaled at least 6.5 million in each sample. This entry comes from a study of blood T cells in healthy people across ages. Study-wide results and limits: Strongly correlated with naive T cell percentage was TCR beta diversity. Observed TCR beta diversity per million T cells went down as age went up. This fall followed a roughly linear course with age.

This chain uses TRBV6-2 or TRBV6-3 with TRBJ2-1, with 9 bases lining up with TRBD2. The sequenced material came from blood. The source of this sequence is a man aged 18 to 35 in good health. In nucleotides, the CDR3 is TGTGCCAGCAGTTCACCGGGACTAGCCAATGAGCAGTTCTTC. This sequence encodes CASSSPGLANEQFF.